This TCR beta chain is from a study of Graves' ophthalmopathy and Graves' hyperthyroidism. The wider study: Peripheral blood was collected at initial diagnosis, before any treatment. Study outcomes and limitations: Blood also harbored most expanded thyroid clonotypes above 0.001 frequency.

By definition, stable hyperthyroidism involved no ophthalmopathy within 18 months of follow-up. Diagnosis relied on clinical symptoms, serum thyroxine, TRAb, thyroid ultrasound and orbital computed tomography. Looked up from germline, CDR1 is SGHTA and CDR2 is FQGNSA. This CDR3 is 16 amino acids long. The V gene end was trimmed by 5 bases and the J gene end by 4 bases; junction bases not matched to a gene: 12. Amplified TCR beta CDR3 regions were obtained using RNA transcripts as template. The first round was an RT-PCR with HTBI primers, and the second round was a multiplex PCR. TCRdb called the multiplex PCR reads again in MiXCR, with one record for every CDR3 protein. The sample lists around 16,000 distinct CDR3 sequences, 46% occurring once. Ten or more counts support this clonotype. Its antigen remains unknown.

This TCR was recovered from a woman between 40 and 55 years old with stable Graves' hyperthyroidism. The chain combines TRBV7-2 with TRBJ2-3; 7 positions match TRBD2. The material sequenced was peripheral blood. The CDR3 reads CASSPLRTSEADTQYF. CDR3 coding DNA: TGTGCCAGCAGCCCCCTCCGGACTAGTGAAGCAGATACGCAGTATTTT.